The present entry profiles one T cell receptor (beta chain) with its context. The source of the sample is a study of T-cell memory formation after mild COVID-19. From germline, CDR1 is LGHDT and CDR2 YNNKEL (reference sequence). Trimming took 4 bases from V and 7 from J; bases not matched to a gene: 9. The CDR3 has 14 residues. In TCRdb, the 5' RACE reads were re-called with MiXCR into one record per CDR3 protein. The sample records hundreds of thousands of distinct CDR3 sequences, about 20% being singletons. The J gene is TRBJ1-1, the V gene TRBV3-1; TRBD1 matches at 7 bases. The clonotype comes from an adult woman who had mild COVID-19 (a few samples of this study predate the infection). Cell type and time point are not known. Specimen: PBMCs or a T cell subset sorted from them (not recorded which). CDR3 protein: CASSPRQGTIEAFF. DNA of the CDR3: TGTGCCAGCAGCCCGAGACAGGGAACAATTGAAGCTTTCTTT.